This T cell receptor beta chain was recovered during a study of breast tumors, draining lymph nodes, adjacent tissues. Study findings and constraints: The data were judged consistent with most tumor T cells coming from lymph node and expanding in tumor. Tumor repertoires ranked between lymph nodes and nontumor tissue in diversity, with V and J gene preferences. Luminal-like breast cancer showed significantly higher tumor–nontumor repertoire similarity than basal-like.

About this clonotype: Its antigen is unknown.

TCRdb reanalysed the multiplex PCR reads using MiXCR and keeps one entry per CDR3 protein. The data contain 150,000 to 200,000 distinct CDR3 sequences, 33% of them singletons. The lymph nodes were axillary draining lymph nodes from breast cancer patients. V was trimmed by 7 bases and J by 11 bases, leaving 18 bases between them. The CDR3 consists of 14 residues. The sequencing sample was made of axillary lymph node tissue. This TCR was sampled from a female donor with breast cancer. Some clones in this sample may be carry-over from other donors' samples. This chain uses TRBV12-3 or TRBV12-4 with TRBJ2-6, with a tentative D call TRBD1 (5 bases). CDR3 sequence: CASNRAQGAYVLTF. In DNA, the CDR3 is TGTGCCAGCAACCGCGCCCAGGGCGCCTACGTCCTGACTTTC.